This TCR beta chain was retrieved from a study of PD-1 blockade in classical Hodgkin lymphoma. A remark on this clone: Its antigen is not known.

Trimming removed 0 bases from V and 5 bases from J, with 4 bases in between. The CDR3 extends over 13 amino acids. CDR1 is SGHNT, CDR2 YENEEA, per germline. Indicated time point: newly diagnosed, previously untreated cHL patient sample. Comparison came from newly diagnosed, untreated classical Hodgkin lymphoma PBMCs. Study-wide results and limits: According to reports, newly diagnosed patients had lower baseline TCR diversity than healthy donors, and relapsed/refractory patients had lower baseline TCR diversity still. There remain no defined causes for the repertoire differences, which possibly reflect disease activity or prior therapy.

Produced via immunoSEQ multiplex PCR; TCRdb's table is partial and in-frame only. The table shows tens of thousands of clones, with over 85% occurring only once. The sample comprised peripheral blood mononuclear cells (PBMCs). The rearrangement uses TRBV11-3 and TRBJ2-2; D remains unclear. The origin of this receptor is a human donor with classical Hodgkin lymphoma. CDR3 nucleotides: TGTGCCAGCAGCTTAGAGATGACCGGGGAGCTGTTTTTT. It is translated as CASSLEMTGELFF.